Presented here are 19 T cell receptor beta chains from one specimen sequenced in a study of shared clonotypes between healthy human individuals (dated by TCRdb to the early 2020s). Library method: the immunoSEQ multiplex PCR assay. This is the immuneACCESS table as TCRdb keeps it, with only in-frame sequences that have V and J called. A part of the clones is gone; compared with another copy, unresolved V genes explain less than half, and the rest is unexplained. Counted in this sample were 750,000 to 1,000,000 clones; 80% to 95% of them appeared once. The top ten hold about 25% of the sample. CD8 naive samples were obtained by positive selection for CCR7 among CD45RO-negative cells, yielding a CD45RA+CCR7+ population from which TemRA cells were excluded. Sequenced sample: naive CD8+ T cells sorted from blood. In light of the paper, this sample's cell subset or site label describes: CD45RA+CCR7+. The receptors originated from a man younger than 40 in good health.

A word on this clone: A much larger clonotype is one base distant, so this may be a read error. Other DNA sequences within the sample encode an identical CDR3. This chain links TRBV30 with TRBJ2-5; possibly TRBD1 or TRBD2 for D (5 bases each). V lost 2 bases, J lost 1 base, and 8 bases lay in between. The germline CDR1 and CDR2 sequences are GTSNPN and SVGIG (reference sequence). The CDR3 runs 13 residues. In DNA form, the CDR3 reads TGTGCCTGGAGTTTAGGGACCCAAGAGACCCAGTACTTC. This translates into CAWSLGTQETQYF. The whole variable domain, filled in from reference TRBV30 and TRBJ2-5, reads SQTIHQWPATLVQPVGSPLSLECTVEGTSNPNLYWYRQAAGRGLQLLFYSVGIGQISSEVPQNLSASRPQDRQFILSSKKLLLSDSGFYLCAWSLGTQETQYFGPGTRLLVL.

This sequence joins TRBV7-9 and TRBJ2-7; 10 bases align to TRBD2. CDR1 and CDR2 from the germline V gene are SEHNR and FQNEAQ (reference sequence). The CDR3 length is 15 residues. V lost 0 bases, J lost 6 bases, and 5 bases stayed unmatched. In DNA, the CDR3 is TGTGCCAGCAGCTTAGCGGAGCGGGAGGGTCCCGAGCAGTACTTC. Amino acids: CASSLAEREGPEQYF.

CDR3 nucleotides: TGTGCCAGCAGTTCGCGACTAGCGGGACGCCTAGATACGCAGTATTTT. Encoded protein: CASSSRLAGRLDTQYF. The chain uses TRBV28 and TRBJ2-3; 11 nucleotides match TRBD2. Trimming at V came to 4 bases and at J to 5 bases, leaving 8 bases not matched to a gene. The CDR3 is made up of 16 amino acids. Per germline, CDR1 MDHEN and CDR2 SYDVKM.

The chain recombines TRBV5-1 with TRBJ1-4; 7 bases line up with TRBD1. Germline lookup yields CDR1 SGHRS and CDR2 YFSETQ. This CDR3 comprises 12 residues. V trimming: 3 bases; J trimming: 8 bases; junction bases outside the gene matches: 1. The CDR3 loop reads CASSWTGEKLFF. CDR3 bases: TGCGCCAGCAGCTGGACAGGCGAAAAACTGTTTTTT. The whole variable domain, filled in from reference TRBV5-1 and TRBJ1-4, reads KAGVTQTPRYLIKTRGQQVTLSCSPISGHRSVSWYQQTPGQGLQFLFEYFSETQRNKGNFPGRFSGRQFSNSRSEMNVSTLELGDSALYLCASSWTGEKLFFGSGTQLSVL.

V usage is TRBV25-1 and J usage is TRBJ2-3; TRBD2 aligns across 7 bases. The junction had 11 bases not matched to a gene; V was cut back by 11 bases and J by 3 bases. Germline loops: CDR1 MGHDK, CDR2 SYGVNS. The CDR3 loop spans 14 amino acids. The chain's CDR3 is CAPEGRVATDTQYF. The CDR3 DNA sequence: TGTGCCCCAGAGGGGAGGGTGGCGACAGATACGCAGTATTTT.

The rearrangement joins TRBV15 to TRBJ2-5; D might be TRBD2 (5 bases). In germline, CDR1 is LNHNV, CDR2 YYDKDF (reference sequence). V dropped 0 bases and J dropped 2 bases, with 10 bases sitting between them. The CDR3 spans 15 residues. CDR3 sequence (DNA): TGTGCCACCAGCAGAGATGAAAGGAGGCAAGAGACCCAGTACTTC. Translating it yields CATSRDERRQETQYF.

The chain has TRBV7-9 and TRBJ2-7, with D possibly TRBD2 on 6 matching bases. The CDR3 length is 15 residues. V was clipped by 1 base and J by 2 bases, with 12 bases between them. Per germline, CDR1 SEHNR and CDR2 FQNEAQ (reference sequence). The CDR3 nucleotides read TGTGCCAGCAGCTTAGATCAGGACTACACCTACGAGCAGTACTTC. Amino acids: CASSLDQDYTYEQYF.

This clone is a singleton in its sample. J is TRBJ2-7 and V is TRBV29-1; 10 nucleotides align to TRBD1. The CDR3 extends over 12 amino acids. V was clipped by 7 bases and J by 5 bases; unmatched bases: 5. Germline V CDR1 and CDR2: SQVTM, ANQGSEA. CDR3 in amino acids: CSAGTGADEQYF. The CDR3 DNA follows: TGCAGCGCCGGGACAGGGGCTGACGAGCAGTACTTC.

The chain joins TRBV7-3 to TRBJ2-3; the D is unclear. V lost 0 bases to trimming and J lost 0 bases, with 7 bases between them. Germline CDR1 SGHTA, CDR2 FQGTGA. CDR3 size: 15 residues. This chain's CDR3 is CASSLTSASTDTQYF. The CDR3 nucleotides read TGTGCCAGCAGCTTAACTTCAGCTAGCACAGATACGCAGTATTTT.

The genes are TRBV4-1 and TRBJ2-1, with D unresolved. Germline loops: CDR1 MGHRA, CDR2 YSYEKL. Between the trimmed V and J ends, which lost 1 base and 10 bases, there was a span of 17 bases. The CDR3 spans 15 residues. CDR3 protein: CASSQAQFQNGEQFF. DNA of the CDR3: TGCGCCAGCAGCCAAGCTCAGTTTCAAAACGGGGAGCAGTTCTTC.

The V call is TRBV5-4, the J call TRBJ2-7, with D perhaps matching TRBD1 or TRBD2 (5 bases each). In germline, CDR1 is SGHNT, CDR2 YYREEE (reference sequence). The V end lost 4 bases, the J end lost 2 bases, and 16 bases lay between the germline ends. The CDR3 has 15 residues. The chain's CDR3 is CASSPSPGTTYEQYF. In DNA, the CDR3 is TGTGCCAGCAGCCCCTCCCCCGGGACCACCTACGAGCAGTACTTC.

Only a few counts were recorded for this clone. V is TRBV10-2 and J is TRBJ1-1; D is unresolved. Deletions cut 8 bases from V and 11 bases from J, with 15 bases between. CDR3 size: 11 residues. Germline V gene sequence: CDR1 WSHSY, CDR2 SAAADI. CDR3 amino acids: CASASLLRAFF. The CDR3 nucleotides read TGCGCCAGCGCAAGTCTACTGCGGGCTTTCTTT.

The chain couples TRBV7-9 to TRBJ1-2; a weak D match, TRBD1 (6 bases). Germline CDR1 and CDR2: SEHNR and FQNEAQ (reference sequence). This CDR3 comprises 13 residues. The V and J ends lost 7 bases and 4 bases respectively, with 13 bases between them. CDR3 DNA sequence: TGTGCCAGCAACCAAGGGGGGGGCTATGGCTACACCTTC. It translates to CASNQGGGYGYTF.

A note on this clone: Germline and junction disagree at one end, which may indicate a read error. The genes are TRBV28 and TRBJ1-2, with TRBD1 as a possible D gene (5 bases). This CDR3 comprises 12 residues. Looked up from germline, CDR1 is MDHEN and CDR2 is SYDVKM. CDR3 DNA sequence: TGTGCCAGCAGCCCCGGCGTATTCGACAGAGACTTC. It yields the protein CASSPGVFDRDF.

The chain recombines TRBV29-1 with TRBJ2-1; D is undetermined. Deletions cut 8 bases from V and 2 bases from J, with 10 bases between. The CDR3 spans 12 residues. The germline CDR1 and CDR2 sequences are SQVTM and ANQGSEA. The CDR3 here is CSTNTAYNEQFF. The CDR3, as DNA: TGCAGCACCAACACGGCCTACAATGAGCAGTTCTTC.

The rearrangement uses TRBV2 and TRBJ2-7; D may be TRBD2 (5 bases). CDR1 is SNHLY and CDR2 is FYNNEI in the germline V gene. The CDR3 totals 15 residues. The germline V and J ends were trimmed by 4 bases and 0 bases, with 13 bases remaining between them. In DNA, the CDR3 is TGTGCCAGCAGTGTATGGGAGCCCCGCTCCTACGAGCAGTACTTC. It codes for CASSVWEPRSYEQYF.

Written as DNA, the CDR3 is TGTGCCACCAGCAGAGATTCCGCGGACAGTCCGGGCAGTGAGCAGTTCTTC. Its protein is CATSRDSADSPGSEQFF. The chain has TRBV15 and TRBJ2-1, with D tentatively TRBD1 (6 bases). Germline CDR1 LNHNV, CDR2 YYDKDF (reference sequence). This CDR3 has 17 amino acids. Trimming cost V 0 bases and J 9 bases, with 21 bases left between them.

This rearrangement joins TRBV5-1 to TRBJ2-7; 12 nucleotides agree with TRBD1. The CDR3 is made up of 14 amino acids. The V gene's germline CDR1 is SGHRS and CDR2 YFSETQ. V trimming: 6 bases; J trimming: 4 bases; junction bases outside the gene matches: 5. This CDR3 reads CASTPGQGAYEQYF. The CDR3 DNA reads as TGCGCCAGCACCCCGGGACAGGGGGCTTACGAGCAGTACTTC.

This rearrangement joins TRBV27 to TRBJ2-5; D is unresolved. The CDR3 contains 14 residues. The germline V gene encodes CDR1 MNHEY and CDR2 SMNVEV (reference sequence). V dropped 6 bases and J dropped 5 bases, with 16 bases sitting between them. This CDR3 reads CASRTLGMEETQYF. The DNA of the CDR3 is TGTGCCAGCAGGACGTTGGGGATGGAGGAGACCCAGTACTTC.